This entry describes one TCR beta chain. As yet, its antigen is unknown. Assay: immunoSEQ multiplex PCR; the TCRdb copy retains only in-frame clones and omits some. This sample yields a few million clones, of which over 85% are seen a single time; roughly 0.15% belongs to the top ten. These data originate in a study of shared clonotypes between healthy human individuals. For the study at large: Per donor, CD8 memory used one plate, CD8 naive used two, CD4 memory used three and CD4 naive used three.

General study results and limits: Incomplete sequencing of sorted subsets was indicated by rarefaction despite large depth.

Source material: naive CD4+ T cells sorted from blood. This sample's subset: CD45RA+ positively selected. This TCR came from a man aged 18 to 30 in good health.

In nucleotides, the CDR3 is TGTGCCTGGGTTAAGCAGGGGTTGTATAATTCACCCCTCCACTTT. This gives the protein CAWVKQGLYNSPLHF. This chain connects TRBV30 to TRBJ1-6, with D possibly matching TRBD1 (6 bases). Germline V gives CDR1 GTSNPN, CDR2 SVGIG (reference sequence). V dropped 5 bases and J dropped 4 bases, with 15 bases sitting between them. This CDR3 is built from 15 residues.